This TCR beta chain originates from a study of T-cell memory formation after mild COVID-19. At the level of the study: Largely, the TCR clusters proved donor specific. Study-wide findings and caveats: Contracting clones, day 15 to 85, had balanced CD4/CD8, and later expanders favored CD4+.

Losses at the gene ends were 6 bases for V and 3 bases for J; bases not matched to a gene: 9. The CDR3 spans 15 residues. Germline lookup yields CDR1 MNHEY and CDR2 SVGEGT. Of note for this clonotype: Its antigen is currently unknown.

TCRdb itself ran the 5' RACE reads through MiXCR, one entry per CDR3 protein. The sample carries nearly 200,000 distinct CDR3 sequences, approximately 20% recorded once. The sequence derives from an adult woman who had mild COVID-19 (a few samples of this study predate the infection). Cell type and time point are not known. Material: PBMCs or a T cell subset sorted from them (not recorded which). The chain uses TRBV6-2 or TRBV6-3 and TRBJ1-1; 8 bases are a match to TRBD1. The chain's CDR3 is CASSSIRGRDTEAFF. The CDR3 DNA reads TGTGCCAGCAGCAGCATCAGGGGGCGGGACACTGAAGCTTTCTTT.